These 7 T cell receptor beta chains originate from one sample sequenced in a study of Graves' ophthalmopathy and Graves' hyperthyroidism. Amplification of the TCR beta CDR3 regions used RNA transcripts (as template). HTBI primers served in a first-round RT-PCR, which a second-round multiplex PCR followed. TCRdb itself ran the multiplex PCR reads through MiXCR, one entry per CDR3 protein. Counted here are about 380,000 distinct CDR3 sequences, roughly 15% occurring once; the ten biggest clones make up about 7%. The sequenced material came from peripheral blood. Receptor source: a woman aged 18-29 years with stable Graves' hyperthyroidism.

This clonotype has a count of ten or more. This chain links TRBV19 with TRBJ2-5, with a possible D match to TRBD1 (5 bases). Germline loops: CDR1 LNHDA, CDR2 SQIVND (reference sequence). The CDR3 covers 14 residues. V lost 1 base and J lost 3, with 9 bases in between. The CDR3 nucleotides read TGTGCCAGTAGTATAGTTCCCAGGGAAGAGACCCAGTACTTC. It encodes CASSIVPREETQYF.

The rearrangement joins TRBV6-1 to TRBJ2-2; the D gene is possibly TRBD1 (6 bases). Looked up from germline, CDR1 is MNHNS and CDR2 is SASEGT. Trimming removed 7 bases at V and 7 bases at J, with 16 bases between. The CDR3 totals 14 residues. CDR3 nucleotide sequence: TGTGCCAGCACCAAGCAACAGGGAATCGGGGAGCTGTTTTTT. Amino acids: CASTKQQGIGELFF.

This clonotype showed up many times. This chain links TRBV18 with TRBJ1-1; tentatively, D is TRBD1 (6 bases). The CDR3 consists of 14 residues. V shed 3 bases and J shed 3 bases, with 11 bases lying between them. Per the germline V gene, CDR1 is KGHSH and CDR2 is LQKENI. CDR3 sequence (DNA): TGTGCCAGCTCACCGACAGGCGGGGACACTGAAGCTTTCTTT. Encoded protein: CASSPTGGDTEAFF. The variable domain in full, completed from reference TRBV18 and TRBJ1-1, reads NAGVMQNPRHLVRRRGQEARLRCSPMKGHSHVYWYRQLPEEGLKFMVYLQKENIIDESGMPKERFSAEFPKEGPSILRIQQVVRGDSAAYFCASSPTGGDTEAFFGQGTRLTVV.

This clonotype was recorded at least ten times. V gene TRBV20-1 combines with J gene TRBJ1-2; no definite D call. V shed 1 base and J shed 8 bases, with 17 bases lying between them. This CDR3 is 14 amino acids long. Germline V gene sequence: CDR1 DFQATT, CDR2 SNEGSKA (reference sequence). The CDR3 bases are TGCAGTGCTAGAGCAGATGGACGCCGGTGGGGCTACACCTTC. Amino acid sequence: CSARADGRRWGYTF.

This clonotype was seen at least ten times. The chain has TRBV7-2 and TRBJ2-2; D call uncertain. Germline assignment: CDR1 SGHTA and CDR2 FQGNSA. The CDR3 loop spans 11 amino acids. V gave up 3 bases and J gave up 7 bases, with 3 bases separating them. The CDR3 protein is CASSLNGELFF. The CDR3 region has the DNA TGTGCCAGCAGCTTGAACGGGGAGCTGTTTTTT.

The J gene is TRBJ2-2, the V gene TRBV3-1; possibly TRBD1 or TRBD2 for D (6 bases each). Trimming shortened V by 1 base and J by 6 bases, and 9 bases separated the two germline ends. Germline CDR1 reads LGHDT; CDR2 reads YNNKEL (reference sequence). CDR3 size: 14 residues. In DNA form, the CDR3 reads TGTGCCAGCAGCCAAGTGGGGGGCTCCGGGGAGCTGTTTTTT. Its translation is CASSQVGGSGELFF. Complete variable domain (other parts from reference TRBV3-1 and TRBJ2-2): DTAVSQTPKYLVTQMGNDKSIKCEQNLGHDTMYWYKQDSKKFLKIMFSYNNKELIINETVPNRFSPKSPDKAHLNLHINSLELGDSAVYFCASSQVGGSGELFFGEGSRLTVL.

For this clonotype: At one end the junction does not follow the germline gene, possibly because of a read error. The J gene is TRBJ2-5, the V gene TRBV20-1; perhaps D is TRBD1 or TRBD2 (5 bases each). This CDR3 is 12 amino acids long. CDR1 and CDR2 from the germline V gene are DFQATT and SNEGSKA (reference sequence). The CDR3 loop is CSARVPSGTKYF. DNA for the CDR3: TGCAGTGCTAGAGTACCCTCCGGGACCAAGTACTTC.